This TCR beta chain is from a study of blood T cell repertoires in COVID-19. In the study overall: PBMCs, B-cell-depleted T cells, or T cells provided the cDNA or gDNA that made up the material.

Germline V gene lookup returns CDR1 SGHRS and CDR2 YFSETQ. J lost 1 base, V lost 3 bases, and 5 bases had no gene match. The CDR3 totals 18 residues. Those enrolled, adults aged 18 to 89 years, came from about two dozen US areas. Two negative PCRs, clearance, or symptom resolution had been documented for recovered Cohort 3 donors. Original processing methods: Amplification of reference gene primers was used by the study to estimate nucleated cell counts. Generated by immunoSEQ multiplex PCR, the TCRdb table keeps only in-frame clones and is missing some. V, J and clone size derive from that table, while D and trimming were established from the DNA sequence. Of 300,000 to 350,000 clones listed, 80% to 90% were seen once; the top ten hold less than 2.5%.

Sequencing was performed on PBMCs or T cells enriched from blood (not recorded which). This TCR was recovered from a man aged 25-45 years who had recovered from COVID-19. The chain uses TRBV5-1 and TRBJ2-3; 16 bases match TRBD2. The chain's CDR3 is CASSSGTSGGAGTDTQYF. In nucleotides, the CDR3 is TGCGCCAGCAGCTCCGGGACTAGCGGGGGGGCCGGCACAGATACGCAGTATTTT.